Listed below are T cell receptor beta chains from one sample, sequenced in a study of blood T cells in healthy people across ages. TCRdb called the 5' RACE reads again in MiXCR, with one record for every CDR3 protein. Seen here are some 1,800,000 distinct CDR3 sequences, about two fifths observed once, and the top ten hold 23%. Material: blood. The receptor set was obtained from a human donor in good health. The CDR3 runs from the conserved cysteine through the conserved F or W. D genes are given only for firm matches. The listing skips clone size in some rows; elsewhere it reads once, few, many or a size class.

v_call: TRBV11-3
j_call: TRBJ1-1
clone_size: once
d_call: .
cdr3_aa: CASRTNRDGTEAFF
cdr3_nt: TGTGCCAGCAGAACCAACAGGGATGGGACTGAAGCTTTCTTT

v_call: TRBV4-3
j_call: TRBJ2-3
clone_size: few
d_call: TRBD1
cdr3_aa: CASSQDVGQGDTQYF
cdr3_nt: TGCGCCAGCAGCCAAGATGTAGGACAGGGAGATACGCAGTATTTT

v_call: TRBV4-1
j_call: TRBJ2-1
clone_size: .
d_call: TRBD2
cdr3_aa: CASSQGSGGAFDEQFF
cdr3_nt: TGCGCCAGCAGCCAGGGAAGCGGGGGGGCCTTTGATGAGCAGTTCTTC

v_call: TRBV5-1
j_call: TRBJ2-7
clone_size: few
d_call: .
cdr3_aa: CASSPHLRDEQYF
cdr3_nt: TGCGCCAGCAGCCCCCACCTCCGGGACGAGCAGTACTTC

v_call: TRBV7-2
j_call: TRBJ2-1
clone_size: .
d_call: .
cdr3_aa: CASARGQNNEQFF
cdr3_nt: TGTGCCAGCGCGCGGGGACAGAACAATGAGCAGTTCTTC

v_call: TRBV20-1
j_call: TRBJ1-1
clone_size: few
d_call: .
cdr3_aa: CSARLQSWWRGWLLMTEAFF
cdr3_nt: TGCAGTGCTAGGTTGCAGTCTTGGTGGAGGGGCTGGCTGCTAATGACTGAAGCTTTCTTT

v_call: TRBV20-1
j_call: TRBJ1-2
clone_size: .
d_call: TRBD1
cdr3_aa: CSARGVGQGYGYTF
cdr3_nt: TGCAGTGCTAGAGGTGTCGGACAGGGGTATGGCTACACCTTC

v_call: TRBV20-1
j_call: TRBJ2-7
clone_size: .
d_call: .
cdr3_aa: CSARDRRRLTYEQYF
cdr3_nt: TGCAGTGCTAGAGATCGACGACGCCTCACCTACGAGCAGTACTTC

v_call: TRBV20-1
j_call: TRBJ1-5
clone_size: few
d_call: TRBD1
cdr3_aa: CSATGGGSNQPQHF
cdr3_nt: TGCAGTGCTACAGGGGGCGGGAGCAATCAGCCCCAGCATTTT

v_call: TRBV29-1
j_call: TRBJ1-1
clone_size: .
d_call: TRBD1
cdr3_aa: CSVGRILRGQGNTEAFF
cdr3_nt: TGCAGCGTTGGTAGGATTTTAAGGGGGCAGGGGAACACTGAAGCTTTCTTT

v_call: TRBV5-1
j_call: TRBJ1-1
clone_size: .
d_call: TRBD1
cdr3_aa: CASSSGTGNLMNTEAFF
cdr3_nt: TGCGCCAGCAGCTCCGGGACAGGGAATCTCATGAACACTGAAGCTTTCTTT

v_call: TRBV4-3
j_call: TRBJ2-5
clone_size: .
d_call: TRBD2
cdr3_aa: CASSRGLAGGREETQYF
cdr3_nt: TGCGCCAGCAGCCGGGGACTAGCGGGGGGGCGAGAGGAGACCCAGTACTTC

v_call: TRBV10-3
j_call: TRBJ2-7
clone_size: .
d_call: .
cdr3_aa: CAIKEETRVAEQYF
cdr3_nt: TGTGCCATCAAGGAGGAGACCCGGGTGGCCGAGCAGTACTTC

v_call: TRBV28
j_call: TRBJ1-4
clone_size: few
d_call: .
cdr3_aa: CASSPKAGFNEKLFF
cdr3_nt: TGTGCCAGCAGCCCCAAGGCCGGCTTTAATGAAAAACTGTTTTTT

v_call: TRBV7-2
j_call: TRBJ1-6
clone_size: .
d_call: .
cdr3_aa: CASSSEPPYNSPLHF
cdr3_nt: TGTGCCAGCAGCTCCGAACCCCCTTATAATTCACCCCTCCACTTT

v_call: TRBV9
j_call: TRBJ2-7
clone_size: .
d_call: TRBD1
cdr3_aa: CASSPAQGDTAQYF
cdr3_nt: TGTGCCAGCAGCCCAGCTCAGGGGGACACGGCGCAGTACTTC

v_call: TRBV29-1
j_call: TRBJ2-3
clone_size: few
d_call: TRBD1
cdr3_aa: CSVDPPGDRGHITQYF
cdr3_nt: TGCAGCGTTGATCCCCCGGGGGACAGGGGGCATATAACGCAGTATTTT

v_call: TRBV27
j_call: TRBJ2-6
clone_size: few
d_call: TRBD1
cdr3_aa: CASSFDRGKGGANVLTF
cdr3_nt: TGTGCCAGCAGTTTTGACAGGGGGAAAGGTGGGGCCAACGTCCTGACTTTC

v_call: TRBV12-3/TRBV12-4
j_call: TRBJ1-5
clone_size: few
d_call: .
cdr3_aa: CASSFGGGGDQPQHF
cdr3_nt: TGTGCCAGCAGTTTTGGCGGAGGAGGTGATCAGCCCCAGCATTTT

v_call: TRBV4-3
j_call: TRBJ2-5
clone_size: .
d_call: TRBD2
cdr3_aa: CASSQDPAPGGETQYF
cdr3_nt: TGCGCCAGCAGCCAAGATCCAGCACCGGGGGGAGAGACCCAGTACTTC